The TCR beta chain under discussion was sequenced for a study of blood T cell repertoires in COVID-19. Study information: The samples span acute and convalescent COVID-19 from the United States, Italy and Spain. Sample material is recorded as cDNA or gDNA derived from T cells, B-cell-depleted T cells, or PBMCs.

This CDR3 contains 13 residues. Trimming took off 4 bases at V and 0 bases at J, with 6 bases between the two ends. Germline V gene lookup returns CDR1 LGHDT and CDR2 YNNKEL (reference sequence). Sequenced by immunoSEQ multiplex PCR; TCRdb stores in-frame clones only, minus some. Found here are a few hundred thousand clones, about 89% of them singletons; the top ten hold over 0.7%. The receptor's source is a woman between 40 and 50 years old who had been exposed to COVID-19. Sequencing was performed on PBMCs or T cells enriched from blood (not recorded which). V usage is TRBV3-1 (or the pseudogene TRBV3-2) and J usage is TRBJ2-5; D call uncertain. The CDR3 loop reads CASSPQYQETQYF. CDR3 coding DNA: TGTGCCAGCAGCCCACAGTACCAAGAGACCCAGTACTTC.